Here is one T cell receptor (beta chain) with its context. Its antigen is still unknown. The CDR3 spans 12 residues. Germline V gene lookup returns CDR1 SGHNT and CDR2 YENEEA. Deletions cut 8 bases from V and 1 base from J, with 6 bases between. The sample comes from a study of lymphopenia after photon versus proton radiotherapy. Using immunoSEQ multiplex PCR, the repertoire was profiled, and TCRdb retains in-frame clones only, with some absent. This sample has about 49,000 clones, with more than 70% found just once. Study results and limitations: Post-nadir diversity loss with photons came from oligoclonal expansion, particularly CD8+ Temra cells.

The source material was peripheral blood, sampled from a patient treated with photon-based radiotherapy. This sequence joins TRBV11-3 and TRBJ2-1; D unresolved. The TCR was taken from a man aged 50 to 60 with gastric cancer. In nucleotides, the CDR3 is TGTGCCAGCCTGGGATCCTACAATGAGCAGTTCTTC. This encodes CASLGSYNEQFF.